This TCR beta chain was sequenced in a study of blood T cell repertoires in COVID-19. This CDR3 is 12 amino acids long. Germline lookup yields CDR1 GTSNPN and CDR2 SVGIG (reference sequence). The V and J ends lost 8 bases and 0 bases respectively, with 8 bases between them. The table came from immunoSEQ multiplex PCR; TCRdb's copy has only in-frame clones and leaves some out. The table records around 200,000 clones, about 90% of them present only once. The specimen was PBMCs or T cells enriched from blood (not recorded which). The gene calls are TRBV30 and TRBJ1-5, with D perhaps TRBD1 (5 bases). The TCR was taken from a woman aged 45-59 years in a cohort exposed to, infected with or recovered from COVID-19 (not recorded which). The CDR3 DNA is TGTGCCATGACAGATAGCAATCAGCCCCAGCATTTT. Protein: CAMTDSNQPQHF.